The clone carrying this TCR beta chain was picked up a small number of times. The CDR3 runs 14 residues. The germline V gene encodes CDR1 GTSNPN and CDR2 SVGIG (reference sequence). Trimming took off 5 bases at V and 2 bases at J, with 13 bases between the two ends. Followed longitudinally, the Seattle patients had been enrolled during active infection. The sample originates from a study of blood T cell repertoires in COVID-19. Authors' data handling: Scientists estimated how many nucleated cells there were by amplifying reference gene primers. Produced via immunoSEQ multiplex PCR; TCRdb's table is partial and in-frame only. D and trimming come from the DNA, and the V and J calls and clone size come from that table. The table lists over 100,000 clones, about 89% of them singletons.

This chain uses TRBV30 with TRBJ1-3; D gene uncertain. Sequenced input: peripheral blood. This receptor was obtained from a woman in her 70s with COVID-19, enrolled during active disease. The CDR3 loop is CAWEDKRAGNTIYF. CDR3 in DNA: TGTGCCTGGGAGGATAAACGGGCTGGAAACACCATATATTTT. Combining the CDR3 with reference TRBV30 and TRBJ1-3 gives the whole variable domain SQTIHQWPATLVQPVGSPLSLECTVEGTSNPNLYWYRQAAGRGLQLLFYSVGIGQISSEVPQNLSASRPQDRQFILSSKKLLLSDSGFYLCAWEDKRAGNTIYFGEGSWLTVV.